These 21 T cell receptor beta chains were all obtained from the same sample, sequenced in a study of naive and memory T cell subsets. Two oligonucleotides, mixed equimolar, formed the beta constant-region primer covering TRBC1 and TRBC2. Four rounds of PCR amplified the ligated cDNA using nested alpha and beta constant-region primers plus SP2. TCRdb ran MiXCR on the UMI-ligation and nested PCR reads and lists one entry per CDR3 protein. The sample consists of around 130,000 distinct CDR3 sequences, 36% of them appearing once. The sequencing input was central memory CD4+ T cells from blood. These receptors came from a human donor in good health.

J is TRBJ2-7 and V is TRBV9; tentatively, D is TRBD1 (6 bases). The CDR3 covers 16 residues. Germline values: CDR1 SGDLS, CDR2 YYNGEE. Between the trimmed V and J ends, which lost 4 bases and 3 bases, there was a span of 20 bases. In DNA form, the CDR3 reads TGTGCCAGCAGCCCCCCAGGGGTAGGCTTCATCTACGAGCAGTACTTC. Its protein product is CASSPPGVGFIYEQYF.

This clonotype was counted a few times. The chain couples TRBV9 to TRBJ1-3; 8 bases align to TRBD1. The CDR3 is 17 residues long. CDR1 and CDR2 from the germline V gene are SGDLS and YYNGEE. J was trimmed by 2 bases and V by 0 bases; bases with no gene match: 7. Here the CDR3 reads CASSVDPGTGPGNTIYF. In DNA form, the CDR3 reads TGTGCCAGCAGCGTAGACCCCGGGACAGGCCCTGGAAACACCATATATTTT.

J is TRBJ2-2 and V is TRBV12-5, with 7 positions matching TRBD1. V dropped 3 bases and J dropped 2; count of bases not matched to a gene: 6. The germline V gene encodes CDR1 LGHNT and CDR2 FRNRAP. This CDR3 is 16 amino acids long. Written as DNA, the CDR3 is TGTGCTAGTGGTTTCTCCGGGACAGCAAACACCGGGGAGCTGTTTTTT. This translates into CASGFSGTANTGELFF.

This clonotype was seen ten or more times. The chain employs TRBV29-1 and TRBJ2-1; 7 bases map to TRBD2. The V gene's germline CDR1 is SQVTM and CDR2 ANQGSEA. V shed 4 bases and J 7 bases; nucleotides not matched to a gene: 10. CDR3 size: 14 residues. The CDR3, as DNA: TGCAGCGTTGTTGGACTAGTCTTGGGGAATGAGCAGTTCTTC. Amino acid sequence: CSVVGLVLGNEQFF.

A few counts support this clonotype. The V call is TRBV20-1, the J call TRBJ2-3; the match to TRBD2 covers 10 bases. This CDR3 comprises 14 residues. CDR1 is DFQATT, CDR2 SNEGSKA, per germline (reference sequence). V shed 4 bases and J 2 bases; nucleotides not matched to a gene: 3. CDR3 nucleotides: TGCAGTGCTAAACTAGCGGGATACACAGATACGCAGTATTTT. Its translation: CSAKLAGYTDTQYF.

V is TRBV12-3 or TRBV12-4 and J is TRBJ2-2; perhaps D is TRBD1 or TRBD2 (5 bases each). The V gene lost 5 bases and the J gene lost 4 bases, with 14 bases spanning the gap. The length of the CDR3 is 15 residues. CDR3 in amino acids: CASSPRGFATGELFF. The CDR3 DNA sequence: TGTGCCAGCAGTCCGAGGGGTTTTGCCACCGGGGAGCTGTTTTTT.

The gene calls are TRBV2 and TRBJ2-5; D possibly corresponds to TRBD1 (7 bases). The CDR3 length is 13 residues. V was cut by 2 bases and J by 4 bases, with 8 bases left in between. CDR1 is SNHLY and CDR2 is FYNNEI in the germline V gene. CDR3 bases: TGTGCCAGCAGTGAACAGGGGGGAGAGACCCAGTACTTC. This sequence encodes CASSEQGGETQYF.

This chain links TRBV20-1 with TRBJ2-1; 9 bases are shared with TRBD2. CDR1 and CDR2 (germline): DFQATT, SNEGSKA (reference sequence). J was trimmed by 7 bases and V by 5 bases; bases with no gene match: 18. The CDR3 contains 17 residues. Here the CDR3 DNA reads TGCAGTGCTGCCCCTCGGCTAGCGGGGACCACTGGGAATGAGCAGTTCTTC. It translates to CSAAPRLAGTTGNEQFF.

The chain employs TRBV5-1 and TRBJ2-7; tentatively, D is TRBD1 (6 bases). CDR1 is SGHRS, CDR2 YFSETQ, per germline. The V end lost 4 bases, the J end lost 3 bases, and 20 bases lay between the germline ends. This CDR3 has 16 residues. In DNA form, the CDR3 reads TGCGCCAGCAGCATGATTTTAGGGGGAGCCCACTACGAGCAGTACTTC. Protein product: CASSMILGGAHYEQYF.

The rearrangement links TRBV3-1 to TRBJ1-6; TRBD1 matches 10 bases. The CDR3 is made up of 17 amino acids. Germline CDR1 is LGHDT and CDR2 is YNNKEL (reference sequence). The V segment lost 4 bases and the J segment 4 bases; nucleotides outside the gene matches: 7. This CDR3 reads CASSPRDRGNYNSPLHF. CDR3 in DNA: TGTGCCAGCAGCCCGCGGGACAGGGGTAATTATAATTCACCCCTCCACTTT.

This clonotype was detected only once. The rearrangement joins TRBV4-1 to TRBJ2-3; 13 bases align to TRBD2. This CDR3 spans 18 amino acids. The trim removed 8 bases at V and 3 bases at J, leaving 14 bases unmatched. Germline CDR1 and CDR2: MGHRA and YSYEKL. This CDR3 is CASQGRTSGSQRTDTQYF. The CDR3 DNA follows: TGCGCCAGCCAAGGGCGGACTAGCGGGAGTCAGAGGACAGATACGCAGTATTTT.

The rearrangement links TRBV30 to TRBJ1-1; 7 nucleotides align to TRBD1. The CDR3 has 13 amino acids. J gave up 4 bases and V 0 bases, and 2 bases lay outside the gene matches. Germline V CDR1 and CDR2: GTSNPN, SVGIG (reference sequence). CDR3 region: CAWSVRGPTEAFF. DNA for the CDR3: TGTGCCTGGAGTGTAAGGGGGCCCACTGAAGCTTTCTTT. Full variable domain (missing parts from reference TRBV30 and TRBJ1-1): SQTIHQWPATLVQPVGSPLSLECTVEGTSNPNLYWYRQAAGRGLQLLFYSVGIGQISSEVPQNLSASRPQDRQFILSSKKLLLSDSGFYLCAWSVRGPTEAFFGQGTRLTVV.

This clonotype was found many times. J is TRBJ2-4 and V is TRBV28; 11 bases map to TRBD2. Looked up from germline, CDR1 is MDHEN and CDR2 is SYDVKM. After removal of 6 bases from V and 0 bases from J, the junction contained 10 bases not matched to a gene. This CDR3 spans 18 amino acids. CDR3 in amino acids: CASSPTGTSGRAKNIQYF. CDR3 nucleotides: TGTGCCAGCAGCCCGACCGGGACTAGCGGAAGAGCCAAAAACATTCAGTACTTC.

This clonotype appeared a few times. DNA of the CDR3: TGCAGTGCTAGGGGACTAGCGGAGATGCAAGAGACCCAGTACTTC. It specifies CSARGLAEMQETQYF. This chain links TRBV20-1 with TRBJ2-5, with 11 bases identical to TRBD2. This CDR3 is built from 15 residues. CDR1 DFQATT and CDR2 SNEGSKA come from the germline V gene (reference sequence). V gave up 3 bases and J gave up 2 bases; unmatched junction bases: 5.

This clonotype is a singleton in its sample. V and J are TRBV5-1 and TRBJ2-7; 8 bases are shared with TRBD1. With V trimmed by 4 bases and J by 6 bases, 18 bases remained unmatched. The germline CDR1 and CDR2 sequences are SGHRS and YFSETQ. The CDR3 sequence is 17 residues long. Written as DNA, the CDR3 is TGCGCCAGCAGCGACTCCGTAGACAGGGGATTGCGTAGCGAGCAGTACTTC. Translating gives CASSDSVDRGLRSEQYF.

The chain uses TRBV28 and TRBJ2-7; maybe TRBD2 (6 bases). Germline V gene data show CDR1 as MDHEN and CDR2 as SYDVKM. V was trimmed by 7 bases and J by 3 bases, leaving 13 bases between them. The CDR3 runs 13 residues. This chain's CDR3 is CASTNGGGYEQYF. In DNA, the CDR3 is TGTGCCAGCACTAACGGGGGAGGCTACGAGCAGTACTTC.

This clonotype was detected only a few times. The rearrangement joins TRBV28 to TRBJ1-3; D gene uncertain. Germline V gives CDR1 MDHEN, CDR2 SYDVKM. Trimming left V 3 bases short and J 0 bases short, with 12 bases between. There are 16 residues in the CDR3. The CDR3 DNA is TGTGCCAGCAGTTTTGGATTGGCGAGCTCTGGAAACACCATATATTTT. As protein: CASSFGLASSGNTIYF.

In this sample, this clonotype turned up once. The chain combines TRBV12-3 or TRBV12-4 with TRBJ2-2; TRBD2 aligns across 11 bases. CDR3 length: 16 amino acids. The trim removed 0 bases at V and 7 bases at J, leaving 4 bases unmatched. The CDR3 spells CASSLAPGLADGELFF. The CDR3, as DNA: TGTGCCAGCAGTTTAGCTCCGGGACTAGCGGACGGGGAGCTGTTTTTT.

The J gene is TRBJ2-2, the V gene TRBV10-3, with 11 bases fitting TRBD2. The CDR3 runs 18 residues. The V gene end was trimmed by 3 bases and the J gene end by 7 bases; junction bases not matched to a gene: 13. Germline assignment: CDR1 ENHRY and CDR2 SYGVKD. The CDR3 region has the DNA TGTGCCATCAGTGATCTTGGTAGCGGGAGGGCCTCGAACGGGGAGCTGTTTTTT. It translates to CAISDLGSGRASNGELFF.

In its sample, this clonotype was seen a few times. This sequence joins TRBV20-1 and TRBJ1-2; D might be TRBD1 (6 bases). CDR1 and CDR2 from the germline V gene are DFQATT and SNEGSKA (reference sequence). The V end was cut by 2 bases, the J end by 4 bases, with 8 bases between. This CDR3 comprises 12 residues. The CDR3 bases are TGCAGTGCTAGACAGGGGAGCTATGGCTACACCTTC. It specifies CSARQGSYGYTF.

This clonotype was recorded only once. V usage is TRBV7-2 and J usage is TRBJ2-1; TRBD2 agrees at 9 bases. V was clipped by 5 bases and J by 7 bases; unmatched bases: 15. The V gene's germline CDR1 is SGHTA and CDR2 FQGNSA. The CDR3 loop spans 17 amino acids. The CDR3 protein is CASSHPWGRAGGNEQFF. DNA for the CDR3: TGTGCCAGCAGCCACCCATGGGGTAGAGCGGGAGGAAATGAGCAGTTCTTC. Supplemented by reference TRBV7-2 and TRBJ2-1, the full variable domain reads GAGVSQSPSNKVTEKGKDVELRCDPISGHTALYWYRQSLGQGLEFLIYFQGNSAPDKSGLPSDRFSAERTGGSVSTLTIQRTQQEDSAVYLCASSHPWGRAGGNEQFFGPGTRLTVL.